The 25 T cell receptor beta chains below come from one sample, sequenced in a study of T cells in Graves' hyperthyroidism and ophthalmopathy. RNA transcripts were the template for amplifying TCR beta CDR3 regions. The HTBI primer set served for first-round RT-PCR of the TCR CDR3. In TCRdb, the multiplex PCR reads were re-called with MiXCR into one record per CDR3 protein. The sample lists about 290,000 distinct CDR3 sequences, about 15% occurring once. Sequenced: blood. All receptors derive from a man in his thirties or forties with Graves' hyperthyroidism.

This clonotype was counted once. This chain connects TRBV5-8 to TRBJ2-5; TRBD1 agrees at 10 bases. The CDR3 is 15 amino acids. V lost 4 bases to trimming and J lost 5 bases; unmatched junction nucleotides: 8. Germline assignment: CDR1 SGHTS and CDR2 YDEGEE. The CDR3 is CASSIGQGGPETQYF. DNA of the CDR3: TGTGCCAGCAGCATAGGACAGGGGGGTCCCGAGACCCAGTACTTC.

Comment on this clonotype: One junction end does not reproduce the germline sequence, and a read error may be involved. This CDR3 is CAGSHRIAGGETQYF. For the CDR3, the DNA is TGTGCCGGCAGCCATAGGATAGCGGGAGGGGAGACCCAGTACTTC. The V and J genes are TRBV5-8 and TRBJ2-5; 11 bases are a match to TRBD2. Germline V lookup: CDR1 SGHTS, CDR2 YDEGEE. The CDR3 is 15 residues long.

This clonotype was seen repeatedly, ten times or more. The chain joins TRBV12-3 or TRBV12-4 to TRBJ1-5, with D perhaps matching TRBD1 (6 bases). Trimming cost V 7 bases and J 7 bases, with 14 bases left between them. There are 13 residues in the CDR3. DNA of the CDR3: TGTGCCAGCACCCTGGGGGCCGGCCAGCCCCAGCATTTT. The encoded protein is CASTLGAGQPQHF.

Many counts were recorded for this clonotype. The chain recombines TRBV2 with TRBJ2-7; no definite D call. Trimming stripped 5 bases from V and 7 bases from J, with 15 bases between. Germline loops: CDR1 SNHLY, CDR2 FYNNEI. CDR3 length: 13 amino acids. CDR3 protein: CASSRVQSGEQYF. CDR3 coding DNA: TGTGCCAGCAGTAGGGTTCAGTCGGGTGAGCAGTACTTC.

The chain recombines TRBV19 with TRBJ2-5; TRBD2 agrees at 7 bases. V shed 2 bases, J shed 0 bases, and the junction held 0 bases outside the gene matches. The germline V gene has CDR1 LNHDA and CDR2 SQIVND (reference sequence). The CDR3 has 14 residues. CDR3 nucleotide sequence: TGTGCCAGTAGTATAAGCGGGAACCAAGAGACCCAGTACTTC. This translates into CASSISGNQETQYF.

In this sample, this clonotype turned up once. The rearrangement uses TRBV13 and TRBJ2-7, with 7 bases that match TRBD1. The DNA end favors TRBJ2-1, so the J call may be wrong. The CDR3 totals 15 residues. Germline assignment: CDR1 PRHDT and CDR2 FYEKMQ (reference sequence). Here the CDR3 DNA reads TGTGCCAGCAGTTCTGACAGGGAAAGGGCCTACGAGCAGTTCTTC. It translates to CASSSDRERAYEQFF.

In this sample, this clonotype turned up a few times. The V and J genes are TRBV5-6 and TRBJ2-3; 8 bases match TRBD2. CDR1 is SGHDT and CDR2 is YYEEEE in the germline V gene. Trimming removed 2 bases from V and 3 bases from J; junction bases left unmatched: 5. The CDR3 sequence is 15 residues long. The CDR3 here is CASSFRGGGTDTQYF. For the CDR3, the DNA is TGTGCCAGCAGCTTTCGGGGGGGCGGAACAGATACGCAGTATTTT.

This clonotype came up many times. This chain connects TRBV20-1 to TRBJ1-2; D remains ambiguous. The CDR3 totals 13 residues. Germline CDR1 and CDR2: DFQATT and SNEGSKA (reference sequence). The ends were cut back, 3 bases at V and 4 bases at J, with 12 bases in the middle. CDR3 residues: CSASLGWGYGYTF. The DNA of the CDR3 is TGCAGTGCTAGTCTGGGGTGGGGCTATGGCTACACCTTC.

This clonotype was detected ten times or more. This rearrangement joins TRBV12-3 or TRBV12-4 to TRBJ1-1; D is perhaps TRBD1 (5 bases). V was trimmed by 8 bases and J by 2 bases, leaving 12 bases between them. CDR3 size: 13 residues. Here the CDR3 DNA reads TGTGCCAGCTTCGAGAGGGGAAACACTGAAGCTTTCTTT. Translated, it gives CASFERGNTEAFF.

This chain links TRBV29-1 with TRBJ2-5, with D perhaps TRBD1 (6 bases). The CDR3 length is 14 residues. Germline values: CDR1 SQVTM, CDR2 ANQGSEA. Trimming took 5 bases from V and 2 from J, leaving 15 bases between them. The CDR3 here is CSVPGTLLQETQYF. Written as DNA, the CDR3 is TGCAGCGTTCCGGGGACACTACTTCAAGAGACCCAGTACTTC. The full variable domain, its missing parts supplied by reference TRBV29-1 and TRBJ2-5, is SAVISQKPSRDICQRGTSLTIQCQVDSQVTMMFWYRQQPGQSLTLIATANQGSEATYESGFVIDKFPISRPNLTFSTLTVSNMSPEDSSIYLCSVPGTLLQETQYFGPGTRLLVL.

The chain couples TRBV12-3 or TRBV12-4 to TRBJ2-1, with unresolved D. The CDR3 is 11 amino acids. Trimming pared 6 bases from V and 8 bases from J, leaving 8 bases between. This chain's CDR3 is CASSRSHEQFF. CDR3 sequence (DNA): TGTGCCAGCAGCCGTTCTCATGAGCAGTTCTTC.

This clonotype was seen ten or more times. The CDR3 coding sequence is TGTGCCAGCAGCTTACGGGGGAACATTCAGTACTTC. As protein: CASSLRGNIQYF. The chain couples TRBV11-1 to TRBJ2-4, with D possibly TRBD2 on 6 matching bases. The germline V and J ends were trimmed by 2 bases and 7 bases, with 6 bases remaining between them. The CDR3 covers 12 residues. Germline-derived CDR1 and CDR2 are SGHAT and FQDESV (reference sequence).

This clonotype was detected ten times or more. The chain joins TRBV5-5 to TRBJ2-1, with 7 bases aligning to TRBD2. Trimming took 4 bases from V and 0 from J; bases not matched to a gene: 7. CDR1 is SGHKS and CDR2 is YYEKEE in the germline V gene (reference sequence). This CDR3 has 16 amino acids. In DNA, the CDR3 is TGTGCCAGCAGCATATTCCTAGCGGTCTCCTACAATGAGCAGTTCTTC. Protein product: CASSIFLAVSYNEQFF.

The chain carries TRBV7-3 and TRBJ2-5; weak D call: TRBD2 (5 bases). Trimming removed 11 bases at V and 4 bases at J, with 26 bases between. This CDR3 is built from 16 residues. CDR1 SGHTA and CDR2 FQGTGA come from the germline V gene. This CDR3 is CAVPFRGFVEGETQYF. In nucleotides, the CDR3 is TGTGCCGTTCCTTTCCGAGGATTCGTAGAGGGAGAGACCCAGTACTTC.

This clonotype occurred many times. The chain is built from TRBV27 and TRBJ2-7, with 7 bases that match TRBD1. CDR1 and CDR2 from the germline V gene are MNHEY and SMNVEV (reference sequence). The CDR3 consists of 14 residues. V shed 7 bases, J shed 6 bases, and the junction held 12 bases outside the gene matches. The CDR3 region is CASTTIWTGGEQYF. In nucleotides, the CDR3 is TGTGCCAGCACTACCATATGGACAGGTGGCGAGCAGTACTTC.

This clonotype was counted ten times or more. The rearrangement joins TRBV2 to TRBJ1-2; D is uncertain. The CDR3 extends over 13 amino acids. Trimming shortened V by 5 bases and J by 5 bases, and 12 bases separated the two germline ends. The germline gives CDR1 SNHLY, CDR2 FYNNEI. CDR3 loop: CASSTGPRYGYTF. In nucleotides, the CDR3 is TGTGCCAGCAGTACCGGGCCGCGATATGGCTACACCTTC.

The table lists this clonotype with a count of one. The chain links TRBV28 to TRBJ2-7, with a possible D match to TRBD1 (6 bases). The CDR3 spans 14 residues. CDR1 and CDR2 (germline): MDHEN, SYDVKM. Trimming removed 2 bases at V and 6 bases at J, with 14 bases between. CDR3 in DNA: TGTGCCAGCAGTTTAAACAGGGTAAGAGGCGAGCAGTACTTC. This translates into CASSLNRVRGEQYF.

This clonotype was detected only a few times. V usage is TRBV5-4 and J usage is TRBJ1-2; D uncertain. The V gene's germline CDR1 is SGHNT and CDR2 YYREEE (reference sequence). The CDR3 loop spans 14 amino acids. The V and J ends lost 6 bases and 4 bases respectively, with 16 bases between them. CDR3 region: CASTLGGQIYGYTF. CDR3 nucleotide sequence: TGTGCCAGCACCCTTGGAGGCCAGATCTATGGCTACACCTTC.

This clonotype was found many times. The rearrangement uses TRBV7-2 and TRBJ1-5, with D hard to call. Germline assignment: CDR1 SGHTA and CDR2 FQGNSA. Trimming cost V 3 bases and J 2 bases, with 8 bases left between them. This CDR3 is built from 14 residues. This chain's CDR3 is CASSLITGNQPQHF. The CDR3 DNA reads TGTGCCAGCAGCTTGATTACAGGCAATCAGCCCCAGCATTTT.

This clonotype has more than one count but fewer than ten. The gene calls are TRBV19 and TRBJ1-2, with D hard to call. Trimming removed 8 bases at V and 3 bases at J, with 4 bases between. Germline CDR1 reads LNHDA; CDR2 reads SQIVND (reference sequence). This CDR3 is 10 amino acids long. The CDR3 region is CASGYYGYTF. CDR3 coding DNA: TGTGCCAGTGGCTACTATGGCTACACCTTC.

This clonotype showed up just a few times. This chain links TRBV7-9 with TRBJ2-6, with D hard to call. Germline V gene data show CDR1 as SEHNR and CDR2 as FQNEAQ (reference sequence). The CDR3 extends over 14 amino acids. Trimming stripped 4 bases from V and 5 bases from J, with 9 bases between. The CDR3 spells CASSSAERANVLTF. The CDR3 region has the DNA TGTGCCAGCAGCTCCGCAGAGCGGGCCAACGTCCTGACTTTC. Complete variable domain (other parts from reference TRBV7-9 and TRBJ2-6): DTGVSQNPRHKITKRGQNVTFRCDPISEHNRLYWYRQTLGQGPEFLTYFQNEAQLEKSRLLSDRFSAERPKGSFSTLEIQRTEQGDSAMYLCASSSAERANVLTFGAGSRLTVL.

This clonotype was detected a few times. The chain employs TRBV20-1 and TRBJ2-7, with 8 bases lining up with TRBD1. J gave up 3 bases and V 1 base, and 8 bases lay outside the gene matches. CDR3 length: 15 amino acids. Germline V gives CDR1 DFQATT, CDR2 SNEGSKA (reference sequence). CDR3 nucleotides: TGCAGTGCTAGAGCGACAGGGGCGCCTAGCTACGAGCAGTACTTC. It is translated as CSARATGAPSYEQYF.

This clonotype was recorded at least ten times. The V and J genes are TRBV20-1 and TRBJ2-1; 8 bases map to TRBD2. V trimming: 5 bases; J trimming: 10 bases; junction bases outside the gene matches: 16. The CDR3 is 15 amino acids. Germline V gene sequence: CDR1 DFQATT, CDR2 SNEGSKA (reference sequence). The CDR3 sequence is CSAPTPGLAHEEQFF. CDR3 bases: TGCAGTGCTCCCACTCCCGGACTAGCCCACGAGGAGCAGTTCTTC.

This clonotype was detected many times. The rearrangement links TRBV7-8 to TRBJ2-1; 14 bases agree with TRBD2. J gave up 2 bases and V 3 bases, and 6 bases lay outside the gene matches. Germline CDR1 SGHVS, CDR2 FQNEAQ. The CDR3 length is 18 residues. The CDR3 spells CASSLGLAGAQTYNEQFF. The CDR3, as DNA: TGTGCCAGCAGCTTGGGACTAGCGGGAGCCCAGACCTACAATGAGCAGTTCTTC.

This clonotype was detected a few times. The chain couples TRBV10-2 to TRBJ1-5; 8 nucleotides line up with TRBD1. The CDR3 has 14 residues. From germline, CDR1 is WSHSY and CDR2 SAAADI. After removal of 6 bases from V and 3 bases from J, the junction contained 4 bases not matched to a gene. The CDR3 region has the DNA TGCGCCAGCAGGAGGGGACAGGACAATCAGCCCCAGCATTTT. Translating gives CASRRGQDNQPQHF.